This T cell receptor beta chain was retrieved from a study of shared clonotypes between healthy human individuals (dated by TCRdb to 2019 to 2021). Notes on the research overall: Two women and a few men aged 18 to 49 years were included in the cohort. For each donor, CD4 naive and CD4 memory were each given three plates, CD8 naive was given two plates, and CD8 memory was given one plate. Each donor's leukapheresis produced roughly between roughly 0.85 and 10 billion PBMCs. Blood TCR repertoires of roughly five healthy adults were deeply sequenced to estimate repertoire size and the extent of clonotype sharing between individuals. Different laboratories and diverse techniques were used to prepare libraries and sequence TCR repertoires, to increase sequencing depth and limit assay-specific biases. Study-wide conclusions, independent of this receptor: Approximately 4.8% of naive CD4, 3.5% of naive CD8, 2.3% of memory CD4, and 0.35% to 0.4% of memory CD8 clonotypes were shared across a handful of donors. The genetic and exposure-history diversity represented was limited by the small number of donors. Compared with non-shared clonotypes, the clonotypes found in all four sorted-subset donors had higher generation probabilities. Pairwise subsampling indicated that sequencing depth was expected to affect the degree of clonotype sharing among donors. Sampling was limited to blood, and TCR repertoires in tissue likely differ from TCR repertoires in blood. Naive subsets generally had larger estimated clonotype richness than memory subsets. Rarefaction of sorted-subset datasets indicated incomplete sequencing despite the large sequencing depth.

Points on this clone: No cognate antigen has been identified for it. Within one base of it there is no much larger clone, and no base qualities were kept.

The CDR3 goes from the cysteine to the phenylalanine over 13 residues. Only the CDR3 part of the read is kept: 39 bases, read in frame from the first base. Reading the germline V gene (reference sequence) gives CDR1 MNHEY and CDR2 SMNVEV. The V and J ends are trimmed by 3 bases and 5 bases, leaving 11 bases between them. Using the deep immunoSEQ assay, TCR CDR3 regions were amplified from genomic DNA by multiplex PCR. Extracted genomic DNA from each cell subset was spread evenly across all wells of several immunoSEQ 96-well plates, with each plate serving as a replicate. For sorted subsets, roughly 0.2 ug genomic DNA, equal to tens of thousands of T cell genomes, was loaded into each replicate PCR. Purified libraries were quantified with a Qubit 3.0 fluorometer, sized on a Bioanalyzer 2100, and re-quantified with the KAPA Library Quantification kit. Each immunoSEQ 96-well plate was sequenced on its own single-read 150-cycle Illumina NextSeq 550 flow cell. In the authors' own workflow: The immunoSEQ output contained only junctional sequences without quality scores, so filtering could not match that applied to full-length reads. To assign V/J genes and CDR3, sequences were annotated using PyIR, a Python wrapper for IgBLAST v1.9, with IMGT germline references. Reads were removed for weak V/J assignments (E-value above 1e-6), missing CDR3, stop codons, out-of-frame junctions, or ambiguous translated residues. V3J clonotypes were defined as sequences sharing an identical inferred V gene, J gene, and CDR3 amino acid sequence. The percentage overlap between two repertoires was calculated by dividing the number of shared unique clonotypes by the size of the smaller repertoire. Richness of each repertoire was evaluated using RTK rarefaction, the Chao1 estimator, and Recon v2.1 estimates of unobserved clonotypes. OLGA was used to compute generation probabilities for all TCRbeta clonotypes that the gDNA method yielded from a handful of donors. The clones in this table, taken by TCRdb from immuneACCESS, are in-frame only. Not every clone is retained; where verified, under half of the shortfall comes from an unresolved V gene, and the cause of the rest is unknown. V and J calls and clone size are those listed in that table; D and trimming were worked out from the DNA. Counted in this sample were fewer than 850,000 clones; 95% to 97% of them appeared once. Of the sample, roughly 0.23% falls within the top ten clones.

CD8 naive samples were obtained by positive selection for CCR7 among CD45RO-negative cells, yielding a CD45RA+CCR7+ population from which TemRA cells were excluded. The donors were healthy, HIV-negative adults who had no recently reported acute infections or vaccinations. Every donor was a Caucasian adult residing in Nashville, Tennessee, USA. Blood was collected by leukapheresis, and PBMCs were isolated by Ficoll-Histopaque density gradient centrifugation and then cryopreserved in liquid nitrogen vapor phase. Analytical flow cytometry was used to check the purity and quantity of each magnetically sorted T cell population. From each sorted fraction, genomic DNA was isolated and quantified by UV absorbance on a Nanodrop 2000c.

Rearrangement joined TRBV27 to TRBJ2-7, with the D gene call left open. The origin of this receptor is a man aged 25 to 40 in good health. Sequenced sample: naive CD8+ T cells sorted from blood. This specimen's cell subset or site label, per the study, means: CD45RA+CCR7+. The base sequence is TGTGCCAGCAGTTTCGGCTCCACAAACGAGCAGTACTTC. This sequence encodes CASSFGSTNEQYF.